This TCR beta chain was documented in a study of blood T cells in healthy people across ages. For the second PCR, which ran for roughly 6 to 11 cycles, a sample-barcoded 5' primer and a J-beta primer mix were used. TCRdb itself ran the 5' RACE reads through MiXCR, one entry per CDR3 protein. The sample lists hundreds of thousands of distinct CDR3 sequences; around 48% were seen once. CDR3 length equals 15 residues. The V and J ends lost 9 bases and 9 bases, in that order; junction bases with no gene match: 11. Germline V gene lookup returns CDR1 MNHEY and CDR2 SVGAGI. This TCR was recovered from a man aged 80 or over in good health. The chain couples TRBV6-5 to TRBJ1-6; 10 nucleotides agree with TRBD1. Sample: blood. The CDR3 spells CASGQGVGNGSPLHF. DNA of the CDR3: TGTGCCAGTGGACAGGGGGTCGGGAACGGTTCACCCCTCCACTTT.